These 22 T cell receptor beta chains were sequenced from one sample in a study of T cell responses to AZD1222 COVID-19 vaccine. TCRdb's table, derived via immunoSEQ multiplex PCR, lists solely in-frame clones and lacks some. This table holds around 200,000 clones, 90% to 95% found once. The sequencing here drew on peripheral blood, taken 28 days after the second AZD1222 dose. The receptors come from an adult who received the AZD1222 COVID-19 vaccine.

The CDR3 is CASSYGLSYGYTF. CDR3 sequence (DNA): TGTGCCAGCAGTTACGGGTTAAGTTATGGCTACACCTTC. The rearrangement uses TRBV6-5 and TRBJ1-2; D uncertain. The CDR3 runs to 13 residues. V dropped 2 bases and J dropped 5 bases, with 9 bases sitting between them. CDR1 and CDR2 from the germline V gene are MNHEY and SVGAGI.

This clone appeared a single time. The chain employs TRBV6-5 and TRBJ2-1; tentatively, D is TRBD2 (6 bases). Trimming shortened V by 10 bases and J by 3 bases, and 13 bases separated the two germline ends. Germline V gene data show CDR1 as MNHEY and CDR2 as SVGAGI. The CDR3 has 13 amino acids. The DNA of the CDR3 is TGTGCCACCTCGTGGGGGGACTACAATGAGCAGTTCTTC. Amino acids: CATSWGDYNEQFF.

This clone was detected only once. The chain is built from TRBV7-3 and TRBJ2-5; D is possibly TRBD1 (5 bases). The CDR3 loop spans 13 amino acids. CDR1 is SGHTA and CDR2 is FQGTGA in the germline V gene. V dropped 5 bases and J dropped 5 bases, with 12 bases sitting between them. CDR3 loop: CASSRRVDETQYF. The CDR3 nucleotides are TGTGCCAGCAGCCGCAGGGTTGATGAGACCCAGTACTTC. Complete variable domain (other parts from reference TRBV7-3 and TRBJ2-5): GAGVSQTPSNKVTEKGKYVELRCDPISGHTALYWYRQSLGQGPEFLIYFQGTGAADDSGLPNDRFFAVRPEGSVSTLKIQRTERGDSAVYLCASSRRVDETQYFGPGTRLLVL.

The rearrangement links TRBV7-9 to TRBJ1-2; the D gene is possibly TRBD1 (6 bases). The CDR3 extends over 13 amino acids. V shed 1 base and J shed 6 bases, with 9 bases lying between them. The germline gives CDR1 SEHNR, CDR2 FQNEAQ (reference sequence). The CDR3 sequence is CASSLGAGDGYTF. In nucleotides, the CDR3 is TGTGCCAGCAGCTTAGGCGCAGGGGATGGCTACACCTTC.

The rearrangement links TRBV6-4 to TRBJ1-5, with D perhaps matching TRBD1 (5 bases). The V and J ends lost 0 bases and 10 bases respectively, with 13 bases between them. The CDR3 is 14 amino acids. The germline gives CDR1 MRHNA, CDR2 SNTAGT. CDR3 nucleotide sequence: TGTGCCAGCAGTGACTCGTGGGGCGCCGGCCCCCAGCATTTT. Residues: CASSDSWGAGPQHF.

V is TRBV6-6 and J is TRBJ1-1; D ambiguous. V was cut by 4 bases and J by 4 bases, with 7 bases left in between. The CDR3 totals 12 residues. Germline CDR1 MNHNY, CDR2 SVGAGI (reference sequence). CDR3 nucleotide sequence: TGTGCCAGCAGTTGGGCTGTCACTGAAGCTTTCTTT. It yields the protein CASSWAVTEAFF.

V is TRBV7-8 and J is TRBJ2-5; tentative D call: TRBD2 (6 bases). The CDR3 is 14 residues long. Trimming pared 4 bases from V and 2 bases from J, leaving 11 bases between. The V gene's germline CDR1 is SGHVS and CDR2 FQNEAQ. The CDR3 loop is CASSWGTLQETQYF. The CDR3, as DNA: TGTGCCAGCAGCTGGGGGACTCTACAAGAGACCCAGTACTTC.

V usage is TRBV3-1 (or the pseudogene TRBV3-2) and J usage is TRBJ2-7, with D possibly being TRBD1 (5 bases). The germline V gene has CDR1 LGHDT and CDR2 YNNKEL (reference sequence). The V gene lost 10 bases and the J gene lost 4 bases, with 14 bases spanning the gap. The CDR3 extends over 12 amino acids. CDR3 loop: CATKGPRYEQYF. Here the CDR3 DNA reads TGTGCCACCAAGGGGCCGAGATACGAGCAGTACTTC.

The chain carries TRBV27 and TRBJ1-5, with D unresolved. Deletions cut 3 bases from V and 3 bases from J, with 3 bases between. This CDR3 is 12 amino acids long. Germline V gives CDR1 MNHEY, CDR2 SMNVEV (reference sequence). In nucleotides, the CDR3 is TGTGCCAGCAGTTTCCCCAATCAGCCCCAGCATTTT. It translates to CASSFPNQPQHF.

This chain joins TRBV7-8 and TRBJ1-1, with D possibly TRBD1 on 6 matching bases. This CDR3 is built from 14 residues. V shed 2 bases and J shed 2 bases, with 9 bases lying between them. Germline CDR1 and CDR2: SGHVS and FQNEAQ. CDR3: CASSLMDSNTEAFF. For the CDR3, the DNA is TGTGCCAGCAGCTTAATGGACAGTAACACTGAAGCTTTCTTT.

The chain recombines TRBV11-2 with TRBJ2-1, with D possibly being TRBD2 (6 bases). The length of the CDR3 is 13 residues. The ends were cut back, 4 bases at V and 7 bases at J, with 11 bases in the middle. CDR1 and CDR2 (germline): SGHAT, FQNNGV. CDR3 residues: CASSSTRLNEQFF. CDR3 in DNA: TGTGCCAGCAGCTCGACTAGGTTGAATGAGCAGTTCTTC.

The CDR3 DNA reads as TGTGCCTGGAGTGGGACTAGCGGGAGGATCGCCGGGGAGCTGTTTTTT. It codes for CAWSGTSGRIAGELFF. The chain employs TRBV30 and TRBJ2-2, with TRBD2 matching over 14 bases. Germline-derived CDR1 and CDR2 are GTSNPN and SVGIG (reference sequence). Germline trimming cut 1 base from V and 6 bases from J; bases unmatched to any gene: 4. The CDR3 contains 16 residues.

The genes are TRBV14 and TRBJ1-2; D unclear. Per germline, CDR1 SGHDN and CDR2 FVKESK. This CDR3 comprises 16 residues. Trimming took 0 bases from V and 6 from J, leaving 17 bases between them. CDR3 nucleotides: TGTGCCAGCAGCCAAGATCTTCCCCGGTCGGTGGATGGCTACACCTTC. This codes for CASSQDLPRSVDGYTF. The complete variable domain, with remaining parts taken from reference TRBV14 and TRBJ1-2, reads EAGVTQFPSHSVIEKGQTVTLRCDPISGHDNLYWYRRVMGKEIKFLLHFVKESKQDESGMPNNRFLAERTGGTYSTLKVQPAELEDSGVYFCASSQDLPRSVDGYTFGSGTRLTVV.

This clone is judged medium-sized (0.01 to 0.1%). V is TRBV27 and J is TRBJ2-7, with 7 bases matching TRBD2. The CDR3 is 13 amino acids. V lost 5 bases and J lost 6; bases outside the gene matches: 7. The germline gives CDR1 MNHEY, CDR2 SMNVEV (reference sequence). The CDR3 region is CASSPTLAGEQYF. For the CDR3, the DNA is TGTGCCAGCAGTCCTACTTTAGCGGGCGAGCAGTACTTC.

The chain employs TRBV9 and TRBJ1-4; D is uncertain. The CDR3 sequence is 15 residues long. V was cut by 0 bases and J by 4 bases, with 10 bases left in between. Germline CDR1 is SGDLS and CDR2 is YYNGEE. CDR3 nucleotides: TGTGCCAGCAGCGTAGATGCAGGAGGTAATGAAAAACTGTTTTTT. Its translation is CASSVDAGGNEKLFF.

V is TRBV27 and J is TRBJ2-7; 11 bases map to TRBD1. This CDR3 is built from 15 residues. The J segment lost 2 bases and the V segment lost 2 bases, leaving 2 bases of the junction unmatched. The V gene's germline CDR1 is MNHEY and CDR2 SMNVEV (reference sequence). The CDR3: CASSLRTGGAYEQYF. Here the CDR3 DNA reads TGTGCCAGCAGTTTACGGACAGGGGGCGCCTACGAGCAGTACTTC.

V and J are TRBV19 and TRBJ1-5; D might be TRBD1 (5 bases). V was pared by 6 bases and J by 3 bases, with 12 bases between. The CDR3 extends over 14 amino acids. CDR1 is LNHDA and CDR2 is SQIVND in the germline V gene (reference sequence). The CDR3: CASRRTNLNQPQHF. For the CDR3, the DNA is TGTGCCAGTAGGCGGACAAACCTCAATCAGCCCCAGCATTTT.

The chain recombines TRBV4-1 with TRBJ2-5; perhaps D is TRBD1 or TRBD2 (6 bases each). The length of the CDR3 is 20 residues. The V gene's germline CDR1 is MGHRA and CDR2 YSYEKL. Trimming removed 11 bases at V and 2 bases at J, with 36 bases between. The CDR3 nucleotides are TGCGCCCCCAGCCAACCCCCCCTGTGGGGGGCCCCGCCCCGGCAAGAGACCCAGTACTTC. Protein: CAPSQPPLWGAPPRQETQYF.

As DNA, the CDR3 is TGTGCCAGTACAGACAGCGCACCAGACTACACCTTC. Amino acids: CASTDSAPDYTF. This sequence joins TRBV19 and TRBJ1-2; TRBD1 might be the D (5 bases). The length of the CDR3 is 12 residues. V was clipped by 7 bases and J by 10 bases, with 16 bases between them. The germline gives CDR1 LNHDA, CDR2 SQIVND (reference sequence).

The V and J genes are TRBV7-8 and TRBJ2-5; D is unclear. CDR1 is SGHVS and CDR2 is FQNEAQ in the germline V gene. Trimming took off 6 bases at V and 5 bases at J, with 10 bases between the two ends. The CDR3 is 12 amino acids. CDR3 sequence (DNA): TGTGCCAGCAGATTGGGGTTGGAGACCCAGTACTTC. The encoded protein is CASRLGLETQYF.

V usage is TRBV29-1 and J usage is TRBJ1-2; 7 positions agree with TRBD1. J lost 6 bases, V lost 6 bases, and 10 bases had no gene match. The CDR3 runs to 13 residues. Germline values: CDR1 SQVTM, CDR2 ANQGSEA. The CDR3 sequence: CSVVDRVGHGYTF. CDR3 coding DNA: TGCAGCGTGGTCGACAGGGTGGGGCATGGCTACACCTTC. The full variable domain, completed using reference TRBV29-1 and TRBJ1-2, is SAVISQKPSRDICQRGTSLTIQCQVDSQVTMMFWYRQQPGQSLTLIATANQGSEATYESGFVIDKFPISRPNLTFSTLTVSNMSPEDSSIYLCSVVDRVGHGYTFGSGTRLTVV.

This clone was seen a few times. V and J are TRBV19 and TRBJ2-7; TRBD1 matches at 8 bases. CDR1 is LNHDA and CDR2 is SQIVND in the germline V gene (reference sequence). The length of the CDR3 is 13 residues. The ends lost 6 bases at V and 3 bases at J; junction bases unmatched: 4. DNA of the CDR3: TGTGCCAGTAGATCGACAGGGGTCTACGAGCAGTACTTC. This encodes CASRSTGVYEQYF.